One and the same sample provided the 17 T cell receptor beta chains below, sequenced in a study of tissue T cells after allogeneic stem cell transplantation. Generated by immunoSEQ multiplex PCR, the TCRdb table keeps only in-frame clones and is missing some. The sample shows about 48,000 clones, 73% of them seen only once. The material sequenced was sorted cells pooled from one or two spleens. All receptors come from a pool of C57BL/6 mice in good health.

On this clone: Gene names are mouse gene names. With the read ending 1 residue before the CDR3 end, the germline J gene is used to fill in that end. V is TRBV19 and J is TRBJ2-4, with a weak D call TRBD1 (5 bases). CDR1 and CDR2 from the germline V gene are FNHDT and SITEND (reference sequence). V was pared by 1 base and J by 0 bases, with 6 bases between. The CDR3 sequence is 14 residues long. The part of the CDR3 DNA that was read is TGTGCCAGCAGTATAAGACAGAGTCAAAACACCTTGTAC. It translates to CASSIRQSQNTLY. The CDR3 reads in full as CASSIRQSQNTLYF.

Regarding this clone: The gene names here belong to mouse. The read is 1 residue too short to cover the CDR3 end, so that end is filled in from the germline J gene. The rearrangement links TRBV19 to TRBJ2-7; the match to TRBD1 covers 8 bases. V lost 2 bases, J lost 5 bases, and 0 bases stayed unmatched. Germline CDR1 is FNHDT and CDR2 is SITEND (reference sequence). The CDR3 loop spans 12 amino acids. The sequenced part of the CDR3 DNA is TGTGCCAGCAGTATGACAGGGGATGAACAGTAC. The encoded protein is CASSMTGDEQY. The full-length CDR3 reads as CASSMTGDEQYF.

Comments on this clone: All gene names here are mouse names. Read sequence stops 1 residue before the CDR3 end, and the germline J gene provides the missing end. The chain joins TRBV13-2 to TRBJ2-2; 11 bases are shared with TRBD2. The CDR3 is 17 residues long. The trim removed 3 bases at V and 0 bases at J, leaving 4 bases unmatched. Looked up from germline, CDR1 is NNHNN and CDR2 is SYGAGS (reference sequence). CDR3 bases read: TGTGCCAGCGGTGGGGACTGGGGGACTGCAAACACCGGGCAGCTCTAC. It yields the protein CASGGDWGTANTGQLY. The entire CDR3 protein reads CASGGDWGTANTGQLYF.

This clone showed up just a few times. The listed genes are named as in mouse. The read halts 1 residue ahead of the CDR3 end, with the missing end drawn from the germline J gene. The chain recombines TRBV3 with TRBJ2-7; D uncertain. The germline gives CDR1 SNHLY, CDR2 FYNGKV (reference sequence). The CDR3 consists of 13 residues. Between the trimmed V and J ends, which lost 3 bases and 4 bases, there was a span of 10 bases. CDR3: CASSFRQKYEQYF. Incomplete CDR3 DNA: TGTGCCAGCAGCTTTAGGCAGAAATATGAACAGTAC.

A word on this clone: The genes and germline here are from mouse. The CDR3 DNA, read in part, is TGTGCCAGCAGTTCGACAGTTAGTCAAAACACCTTGTAC. Its translation is CASSSTVSQNTLY. The complete CDR3 sequence is CASSSTVSQNTLYF. The chain is built from TRBV19 and TRBJ2-4, with a possible D match to TRBD1 (5 bases). The read terminates 1 residue before the CDR3 end, so the remaining end is supplied by the germline J gene. V was cut by 4 bases and J by 0 bases, with 9 bases left in between. This CDR3 is 14 amino acids long. Germline lookup yields CDR1 FNHDT and CDR2 SITEND (reference sequence).

As for this clone: The listed genes are named as in mouse. The read ends 1 residue before the CDR3 terminus; that terminus is restored from the germline J gene. V is TRBV1 and J is TRBJ2-5, with D perhaps given as TRBD1 or TRBD2 (5 bases each). Deletions cut 1 base from V and 3 bases from J, with 11 bases between. The CDR3 extends over 15 amino acids. The germline CDR1 and CDR2 sequences are NSQYPW and LRSPGD (reference sequence). The DNA read from the CDR3 is TGCACCTGCAGTGCAGGTGGGGCGCGACAAGACACCCAGTAC. It yields the protein CTCSAGGARQDTQY. The complete CDR3 reads CTCSAGGARQDTQYF.

This clone has only a few counts. The genes and germline here are from mouse. With the read ending 1 residue before the CDR3 end, the germline J gene is used to fill in that end. The chain recombines TRBV20 with TRBJ2-1, with 10 bases fitting TRBD2. Trimming removed 6 bases from V and 3 bases from J; junction bases left unmatched: 8. This CDR3 is 15 amino acids long. Germline V gene data show CDR1 as GFQATS and CDR2 as STVNSAI. Incomplete CDR3 DNA: TGTGGTGCCCTAACTGGGGGGGGGAGCTATGCTGAGCAGTTC. This gives the protein CGALTGGGSYAEQF. The whole CDR3 protein reads CGALTGGGSYAEQFF.

This clone was found a few times. Mouse germline and gene names are used. The sample has other DNA sequences that encode this CDR3 too. The sequenced part of the CDR3 DNA is TGTGCCTGGAGTCTAGGGGCAAACTCCGACTACACC. This encodes CAWSLGANSDYT. The entire CDR3 protein is CAWSLGANSDYTF. The chain uses TRBV31 and TRBJ1-2; D possibly corresponds to TRBD1 (5 bases). Read coverage stops 1 residue before the CDR3 terminus; the germline J gene supplies the remainder. This CDR3 has 13 residues. V lost 0 bases, J lost 0 bases, and 5 bases lay in between. The germline gives CDR1 GKSSPN, CDR2 SITVG.

With regard to this clone: Genes and germline come from the mouse. The read comes to an end 1 residue before the CDR3 does, leaving the germline J gene to fill in the end. The rearrangement uses TRBV3 and TRBJ1-3; weak D call: TRBD1 (5 bases). The V and J ends lost 4 bases and 4 bases respectively, with 11 bases between them. In germline, CDR1 is SNHLY, CDR2 FYNGKV (reference sequence). This CDR3 is built from 14 residues. The part of the CDR3 DNA that was read is TGTGCCAGCAGCTCCTCAGGGAGGGGAAATACGCTCTAT. It is translated as CASSSSGRGNTLY. The whole CDR3 protein is CASSSSGRGNTLYF.

Notes on this clone: Gene names and germline match the mouse. Partial CDR3 DNA: TGTGCCAGCAGTATACAGGGGGCTAACCAAGACACCCAGTAC. This sequence encodes CASSIQGANQDTQY. The full CDR3 protein reads CASSIQGANQDTQYF. The V call is TRBV19, the J call TRBJ2-5; the match to TRBD1 covers 8 bases. The read gets to within 1 residue of the CDR3 end, and the germline J gene fills in the rest. The V segment lost 1 base and the J segment 0 bases; nucleotides outside the gene matches: 1. This CDR3 is 15 amino acids long. Germline CDR1 reads FNHDT; CDR2 reads SITEND (reference sequence).

In regard to this clone: Gene names and germline refer to mouse. The part of the CDR3 DNA that was read is TGTGCCAGCAGCCAAGGCGGTTATGAACAGTAC. It is translated as CASSQGGYEQY. The CDR3 as a whole reads CASSQGGYEQYF. The chain recombines TRBV2 with TRBJ2-7; D gene ambiguous. Sequencing ends 1 residue short of the CDR3 end; the germline J gene provides the rest. Per the germline V gene, CDR1 is LGHNA and CDR2 is YSYQKL. The V and J ends lost 1 base and 4 bases respectively, with 5 bases between them. This CDR3 has 12 residues.

The count of this clone is one. The junction does not match germline at one end; this may be a read error. Germline and genes here are mouse. The read stops 1 residue short of the end of the CDR3; the missing end is completed from the germline J gene. This rearrangement joins TRBV31 to TRBJ1-4; D call uncertain. This CDR3 has 13 amino acids. Germline V CDR1 and CDR2: GKSSPN, SITVG. The sequenced CDR3 bases are TGTGCCGGGAGGGCAAATTCCAACGAAAGATTATTT. It encodes CAGRANSNERLF. The full CDR3 is CAGRANSNERLFF.

This clone showed up just once. Genes and germline are mouse. The read stops 1 residue short of the end of the CDR3; the missing end is completed from the germline J gene. The genes are TRBV19 and TRBJ1-3, with 7 bases matching TRBD1. Per germline, CDR1 FNHDT and CDR2 SITEND (reference sequence). Germline trimming cut 1 base from V and 4 bases from J; bases unmatched to any gene: 5. The CDR3 covers 15 residues. CDR3 in amino acids: CASSIRSRGGNTLYF. Incomplete CDR3 DNA: TGTGCCAGCAGTATAAGGTCCAGGGGGGGAAATACGCTCTAT.

On this clone: Gene names and germline refer to mouse. The read finishes 1 residue shy of the CDR3 end, and the germline J gene is used to complete it. The chain has TRBV15 and TRBJ2-1; 7 positions agree with TRBD2. There are 16 residues in the CDR3. V lost 1 base, J lost 1 base, and 4 bases stayed unmatched. The V gene's germline CDR1 is SGHND and CDR2 FRSKSL. The CDR3 reads CASSLDGWGNYAEQFF. The sequenced CDR3 bases are TGTGCCAGCAGTTTAGACGGCTGGGGGAACTATGCTGAGCAGTTC.

Comments on this clone: Gene names and germline refer to mouse. The CDR3 is cut off 1 residue early in the read; its end comes from the germline J gene. This sequence joins TRBV2 and TRBJ2-1; TRBD1 is a possible D gene (7 bases). Trimming pared 0 bases from V and 6 bases from J, leaving 12 bases between. The CDR3 loop spans 15 amino acids. Germline-derived CDR1 and CDR2 are LGHNA and YSYQKL. CDR3 bases read: TGTGCCAGCAGCCAAGATGAGGGGGCTGGTGCTGAGCAGTTC. Translation: CASSQDEGAGAEQF. The CDR3 as a whole reads CASSQDEGAGAEQFF.

About this clone itself: Germline is not matched at one junction end, which may reflect a read error. Mouse gene names apply. The read terminates 1 residue before the CDR3 end, so the remaining end is supplied by the germline J gene. In the same sample, other DNA sequences code for this CDR3. This chain uses TRBV20 with TRBJ2-7; 8 nucleotides align to TRBD2. The CDR3 totals 12 residues. The germline V gene has CDR1 GFQATS and CDR2 STVNSAI. The covered CDR3 bases are TGTGGGGCTAGGGGGGGCGGGGTTGAACAGTAC. Translation gives CGARGGGVEQY. The whole CDR3 region reads CGARGGGVEQYF.

This clone was counted once. Mouse gene names apply. The observed sequence ends 1 residue before the CDR3 terminus, with the missing tail filled in from the germline J gene. The chain has TRBV13-1 and TRBJ1-3; unclear D gene. Germline V gene lookup returns CDR1 NSHNY and CDR2 SYGAGN. The CDR3 is 15 amino acids. The V end was cut by 0 bases, the J end by 3 bases, with 10 bases between. CDR3 loop: CASSDAGPFGNTLYF. The CDR3 bases that were read are TGTGCCAGCAGTGATGCTGGGCCGTTTGGAAATACGCTCTAT.